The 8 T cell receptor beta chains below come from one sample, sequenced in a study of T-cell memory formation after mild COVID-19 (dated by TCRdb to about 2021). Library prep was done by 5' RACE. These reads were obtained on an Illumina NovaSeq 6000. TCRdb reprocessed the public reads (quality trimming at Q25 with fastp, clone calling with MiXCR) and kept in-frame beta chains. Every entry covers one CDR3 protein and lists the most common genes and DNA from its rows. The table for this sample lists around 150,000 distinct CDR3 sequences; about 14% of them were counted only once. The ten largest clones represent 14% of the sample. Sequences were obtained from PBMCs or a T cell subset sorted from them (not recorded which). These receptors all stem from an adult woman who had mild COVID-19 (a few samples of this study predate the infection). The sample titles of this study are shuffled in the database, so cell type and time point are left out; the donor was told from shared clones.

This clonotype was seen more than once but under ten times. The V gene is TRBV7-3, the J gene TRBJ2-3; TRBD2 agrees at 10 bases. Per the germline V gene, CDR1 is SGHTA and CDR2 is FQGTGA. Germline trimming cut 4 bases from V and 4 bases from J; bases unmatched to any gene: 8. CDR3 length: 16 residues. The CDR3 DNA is TGTGCCAGCAGCTCGGGACTAGCGCGAGGGGCAGATACGCAGTATTTT. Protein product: CASSSGLARGADTQYF.

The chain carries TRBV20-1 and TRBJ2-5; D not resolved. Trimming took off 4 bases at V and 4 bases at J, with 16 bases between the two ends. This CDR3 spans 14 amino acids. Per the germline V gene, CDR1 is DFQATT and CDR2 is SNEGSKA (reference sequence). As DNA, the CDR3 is TGCAGTGCTAACTCCTACTTAGCAGCAGAGACCCAGTACTTC. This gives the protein CSANSYLAAETQYF.

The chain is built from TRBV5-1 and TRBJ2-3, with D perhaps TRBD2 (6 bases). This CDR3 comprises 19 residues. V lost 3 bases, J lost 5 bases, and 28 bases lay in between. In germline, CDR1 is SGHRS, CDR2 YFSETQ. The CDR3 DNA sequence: TGCGCCAGCAGCTCACCCCTCCTCACTAGTAACCCCGGGGGAGATACGCAGTATTTT. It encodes CASSSPLLTSNPGGDTQYF.

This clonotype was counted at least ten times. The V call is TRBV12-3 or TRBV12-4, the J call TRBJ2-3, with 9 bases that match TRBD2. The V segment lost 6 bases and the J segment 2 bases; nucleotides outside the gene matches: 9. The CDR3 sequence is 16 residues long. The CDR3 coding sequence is TGTGCCAGCAGCCCGACCGGGACTAGCCCCACAGATACGCAGTATTTT. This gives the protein CASSPTGTSPTDTQYF.

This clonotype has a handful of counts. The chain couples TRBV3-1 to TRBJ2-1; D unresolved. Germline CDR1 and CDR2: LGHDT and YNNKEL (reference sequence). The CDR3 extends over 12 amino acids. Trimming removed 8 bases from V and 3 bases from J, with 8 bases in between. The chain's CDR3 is CASGLDYNEQFF. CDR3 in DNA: TGTGCCAGCGGGTTGGACTACAATGAGCAGTTCTTC.

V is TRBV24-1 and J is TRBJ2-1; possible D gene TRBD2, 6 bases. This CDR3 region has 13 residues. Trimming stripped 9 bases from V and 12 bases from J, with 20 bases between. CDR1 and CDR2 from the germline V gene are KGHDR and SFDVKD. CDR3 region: CATEDGSSLRQFF. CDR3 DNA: TGTGCCACCGAAGACGGGAGCTCTTTGCGGCAGTTCTTC.

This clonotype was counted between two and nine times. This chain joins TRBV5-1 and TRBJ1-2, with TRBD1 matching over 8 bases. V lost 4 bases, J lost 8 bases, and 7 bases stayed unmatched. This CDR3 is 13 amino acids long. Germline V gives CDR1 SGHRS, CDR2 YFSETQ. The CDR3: CASSLQGEPGYTF. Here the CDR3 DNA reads TGCGCCAGCAGCCTACAGGGGGAACCGGGCTACACCTTC.

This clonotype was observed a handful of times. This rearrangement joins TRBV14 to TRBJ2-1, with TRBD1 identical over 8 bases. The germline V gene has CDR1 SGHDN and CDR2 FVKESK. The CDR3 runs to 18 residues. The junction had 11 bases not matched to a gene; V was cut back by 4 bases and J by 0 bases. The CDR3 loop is CASSPGTGPSPSYNEQFF. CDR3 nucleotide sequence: TGTGCCAGCAGCCCGGGGACAGGACCCTCCCCCTCCTACAATGAGCAGTTCTTC.